This entry features one T cell receptor (beta chain) sequence. This clone was seen only a few times. The clone's antigen remains unknown. No much larger clone is present one base from it, and per-base qualities are unavailable. The data are from a study of neoadjuvant nivolumab and ipilimumab in lung cancer (TCRdb year 2020). Regarding the complete study: In the NEOSTAR trial, nivolumab was administered intravenously at 3 mg/kg on days 1, 15 and 29, and the combination arm also received ipilimumab 1 mg/kg on day 1 only. Matched pretherapy and resected tumor pairs were analyzed for seven patients: four treated with nivolumab and three with nivolumab plus ipilimumab. Of the 40 to 50 patients with operable NSCLC treated in the trial, about 23 were randomized to nivolumab monotherapy and roughly 20 to nivolumab plus ipilimumab. For each study arm, the primary endpoint of the trial was the rate of major pathologic response (MPR) in the intention-to-treat population. TCR repertoires were compared between pretherapy (baseline) peripheral blood and tumors resected at surgery after neoadjuvant immune checkpoint blockade. What the research found in general, with its limitations: A small number of samples underwent TCR sequencing. From pretherapy to surgery, tumor T-cell richness and clonality increased in three of three dual-therapy tumors but in only two of four nivolumab-treated tumors. Compared with tumor-adjacent uninvolved lung, resected tumors had greater TCR richness and clonality, and increases showed up in more of the dual-therapy-treated tumors. No significant correlation was found between TCR clonality and pathologic tumor regression, and only a single major-pathologic-response sample was available for the analysis of TCR clonality versus pathologic tumor regression. Pretherapy blood TCR richness correlated positively with richness in tumors resected after neoadjuvant therapy (Spearman R of about 0.82).

Reading the germline V gene gives CDR1 MNHEY and CDR2 SVGAGI. Measured from the cysteine to the phenylalanine, the CDR3 is 13 residues long. Of all the DNA, just the CDR3 is kept, 39 bases in frame from base 1. Trimming at the junction amounts to 7 bases on V and 7 bases on J, and the germline ends lie 16 bases apart. The sample's time point, from its label and the paper: pretherapy, before neoadjuvant immune checkpoint inhibitors. The samples were taken from NEOSTAR, a phase 2 randomized trial in operable NSCLC that tested neoadjuvant nivolumab or nivolumab plus ipilimumab, followed by surgery. Library preparation employed the immunoSEQ multiplex PCR assay. The study's own analysis went as follows. Richness and clonality were used to summarize the repertoires, and clones that significantly expanded or contracted between pre- and post-therapy samples were identified. Drawn from immuneACCESS, this table holds only the in-frame rearrangements with V and J called that TCRdb kept. Clones are partly lost; checked studies trace under half to an unresolved V gene and leave the rest unexplained. For V, J and clone size, that table is used; D and trimming come from the DNA. Across this sample there are some 50,000 clones, with 80% to 90% seen only once. Roughly 3.7% of the sample is in the top ten clones.

Rearrangement joined TRBV6-5 to TRBJ1-1; the D gene identity is not certain. The sample consisted of blood, taken before neoadjuvant nivolumab, alone or with ipilimumab. This sequence originates from an adult with non-small cell lung cancer. Some clones in this sample may be carry-over from other donors' samples. The nucleotide sequence is TGTGCCAGCATTGGGAGGCTGGCGGGTGAAGCTTTCTTT. This is translated as CASIGRLAGEAFF.